Presented here are 21 T cell receptor beta chains from one specimen sequenced in a study of T cell changes during pregnancy in multiple sclerosis. Clones were sequenced by immunoSEQ multiplex PCR, and TCRdb holds only the in-frame ones, with some missing. The sample lists 45,000 to 65,000 clones, approximately 90% occurring once. The sample here was CD4+ T cells from peripheral blood mononuclear cells, taken after pregnancy. Receptor source: a female donor with multiple sclerosis, enrolled in a pregnancy study.

Only one count was recorded for this clone. This chain connects TRBV9 to TRBJ2-7; the match to TRBD2 covers 10 bases. Trimming removed 4 bases from V and 5 bases from J; junction bases left unmatched: 12. The V gene's germline CDR1 is SGDLS and CDR2 YYNGEE. The CDR3 totals 16 residues. The CDR3 here is CASSRNLAGVEDEQYF. The CDR3 DNA follows: TGTGCCAGCAGCCGAAACCTAGCGGGAGTCGAAGACGAGCAGTACTTC. Using reference TRBV9 and TRBJ2-7 for the parts outside the CDR3, the full variable domain is DSGVTQTPKHLITATGQRVTLRCSPRSGDLSVYWYQQSLDQGLQFLIQYYNGEERAKGNILERFSAQQFPDLHSELNLSSLELGDSALYFCASSRNLAGVEDEQYFGPGTRLTVT.

The CDR3 DNA follows: TGTGCCAGTAGTATTTCAACAGGCCGTTCCGCGAACACCGGGGAGCTGTTTTTT. This codes for CASSISTGRSANTGELFF. This chain links TRBV19 with TRBJ2-2; D might be TRBD1 (5 bases). This CDR3 has 18 amino acids. CDR1 and CDR2 from the germline V gene are LNHDA and SQIVND (reference sequence). Deletions cut 3 bases from V and 0 bases from J, with 17 bases between.

The chain has TRBV6-5 and TRBJ1-2, with 7 nucleotides matching TRBD1. The CDR3 spans 12 residues. V lost 7 bases to trimming and J lost 7 bases; unmatched junction nucleotides: 6. Germline V gene sequence: CDR1 MNHEY, CDR2 SVGAGI. The CDR3 DNA is TGTGCCAGCACCCCAGACAGGGTTGGCTACACCTTC. Encoded protein: CASTPDRVGYTF.

This clone was observed a few times. The V and J genes are TRBV11-2 and TRBJ2-7; 7 nucleotides line up with TRBD2. CDR3 length equals 15 residues. Trimming at V came to 2 bases and at J to 6 bases, leaving 10 bases not matched to a gene. CDR1 and CDR2 (germline): SGHAT, FQNNGV. The CDR3 nucleotides are TGTGCCAGCAGCTTAAATCAGGGCGGGAGCGGCGAGCAGTACTTC. As protein: CASSLNQGGSGEQYF. Based on the CDR3 plus reference TRBV11-2 and TRBJ2-7, the full variable domain is EAGVAQSPRYKIIEKRQSVAFWCNPISGHATLYWYQQILGQGPKLLIQFQNNGVVDDSQLPKDRFSAERLKGVDSTLKIQPAKLEDSAVYLCASSLNQGGSGEQYFGPGTRLTVT.

The chain links TRBV19 to TRBJ1-5, with 7 bases identical to TRBD1. The CDR3 has 14 residues. With V trimmed by 5 bases and J by 3 bases, 4 bases remained unmatched. The germline V gene encodes CDR1 LNHDA and CDR2 SQIVND (reference sequence). The CDR3 sequence: CASSEGQPNQPQHF. As DNA, the CDR3 is TGTGCCAGTAGTGAGGGACAGCCCAATCAGCCCCAGCATTTT.

This chain joins TRBV27 and TRBJ2-7; D might be TRBD1 (5 bases). Trimming left V 6 bases short and J 5 bases short, with 17 bases between. The CDR3 spans 14 residues. The germline gives CDR1 MNHEY, CDR2 SMNVEV (reference sequence). The CDR3 nucleotides are TGTGCCAGCAGCCCGTATCCAGGGATAAACGAGCAGTACTTC. Translating it yields CASSPYPGINEQYF.

The chain uses TRBV5-1 and TRBJ2-7; D is uncertain. V was trimmed by 3 bases and J by 1 base, leaving 14 bases between them. The CDR3 is 15 amino acids. Germline CDR1 and CDR2: SGHRS and YFSETQ. CDR3 loop: CASSSRGPSSYEQYF. As DNA, the CDR3 is TGCGCCAGCAGCTCGCGCGGCCCCTCTTCCTACGAGCAGTACTTC. Based on the CDR3 plus reference TRBV5-1 and TRBJ2-7, the full variable domain is KAGVTQTPRYLIKTRGQQVTLSCSPISGHRSVSWYQQTPGQGLQFLFEYFSETQRNKGNFPGRFSGRQFSNSRSEMNVSTLELGDSALYLCASSSRGPSSYEQYFGPGTRLTVT.

CDR3 DNA sequence: TGTGCCAGCAGGGGGGCTAGCGGGAGCGATGAGCAGTTCTTC. This sequence encodes CASRGASGSDEQFF. J is TRBJ2-1 and V is TRBV28; 10 bases align to TRBD2. CDR1 and CDR2 from the germline V gene are MDHEN and SYDVKM. CDR3 length: 14 residues. V was clipped by 6 bases and J by 8 bases; unmatched bases: 7.

The CDR3 sequence: CAWAPGGGKQYF. The CDR3 DNA reads TGTGCCTGGGCCCCCGGCGGGGGGAAGCAGTACTTC. The V and J genes are TRBV30 and TRBJ2-5, with TRBD2 matching over 8 bases. Germline V CDR1 and CDR2: GTSNPN, SVGIG (reference sequence). The CDR3 runs 12 residues. J gave up 11 bases and V 5 bases, and 10 bases lay outside the gene matches.

The rearrangement links TRBV7-9 to TRBJ1-2; 7 nucleotides line up with TRBD1. Trimming removed 5 bases from V and 8 bases from J; junction bases left unmatched: 8. The germline gives CDR1 SEHNR, CDR2 FQNEAQ (reference sequence). The CDR3 is 13 amino acids. The CDR3 coding sequence is TGTGCCAGCAGCAAAACAGGGGATTGGGGCTACACCTTC. Translating it yields CASSKTGDWGYTF.

This clone was counted only a few times. The genes are TRBV7-2 and TRBJ2-1, with 7 bases lining up with TRBD2. The CDR3 length is 13 residues. Unmatched junction bases numbered 8, after V lost 8 bases and J lost 7 bases. The V gene's germline CDR1 is SGHTA and CDR2 FQGNSA. In DNA, the CDR3 is TGTGCCAGCGGAGACTTCGGGAGGAATGAGCAGTTCTTC. Protein sequence: CASGDFGRNEQFF.

The rearrangement uses TRBV28 and TRBJ1-1, with D tentatively TRBD1 (5 bases). Germline values: CDR1 MDHEN, CDR2 SYDVKM. Deletions cut 6 bases from V and 3 bases from J, with 11 bases between. There are 13 residues in the CDR3. The CDR3 loop is CASRTAGHTEAFF. The CDR3 DNA follows: TGTGCCAGCAGGACCGCGGGGCACACTGAAGCTTTCTTT.

The rearrangement links TRBV7-3 to TRBJ2-1; D unclear. CDR3 length: 13 residues. Germline assignment: CDR1 SGHTA and CDR2 FQGTGA. Trimming took 1 base from V and 7 from J, leaving 8 bases between them. CDR3 nucleotides: TGTGCCAGCAGCTTAAGTCTAGGTAATGAGCAGTTCTTC. Translation gives CASSLSLGNEQFF.

This clone appeared a few times. This chain joins TRBV5-1 and TRBJ1-4, with D tentatively TRBD1 (5 bases). Germline CDR1 is SGHRS and CDR2 is YFSETQ. The V gene lost 0 bases and the J gene lost 4 bases, with 10 bases spanning the gap. The CDR3 extends over 15 amino acids. For the CDR3, the DNA is TGCGCCAGCAGCTTGGAGGCAGGGCTTAATGAAAAACTGTTTTTT. Its translation: CASSLEAGLNEKLFF.

On this clone: A read error may account for a junction end that differs from germline. The chain combines TRBV2 with TRBJ1-1; the D gene is possibly TRBD1 (6 bases). CDR3 length equals 11 residues. Germline CDR1 SNHLY, CDR2 FYNNEI. The DNA of the CDR3 is TGTGCCAGCAGGTTACTTAGGGGGGGTATTTTT. Translating it yields CASRLLRGGIF.

CDR3 sequence reads: CASSRDFKNIQYF. The DNA for the CDR3 is TGTGCCAGCAGTAGGGACTTCAAAAACATTCAGTACTTC. This rearrangement joins TRBV6-8 to TRBJ2-4; a weak D match, TRBD2 (6 bases). The CDR3 length is 13 residues. Per the germline V gene, CDR1 is MNHGY and CDR2 is SAAAGT. V was cut by 5 bases and J by 3 bases, with 8 bases left in between.

The V call is TRBV10-3, the J call TRBJ2-1, with D hard to call. The germline V gene encodes CDR1 ENHRY and CDR2 SYGVKD. The V and J ends lost 11 bases and 5 bases respectively, with 10 bases between them. The CDR3 covers 11 residues. The CDR3 spells CAATNHNEQFF. CDR3 DNA: TGTGCCGCTACGAACCACAATGAGCAGTTCTTC.

This sequence joins TRBV7-9 and TRBJ2-3; possibly TRBD2 for D (6 bases). V lost 6 bases to trimming and J lost 2 bases, with 18 bases between them. This CDR3 spans 16 amino acids. Germline lookup yields CDR1 SEHNR and CDR2 FQNEAQ (reference sequence). Here the CDR3 DNA reads TGTGCCAGCAGGTCCCAACGGGAGTGGCCCACAGATACGCAGTATTTT. Encoded protein: CASRSQREWPTDTQYF.

The chain employs TRBV19 and TRBJ2-2, with 9 nucleotides matching TRBD2. Germline CDR1 reads LNHDA; CDR2 reads SQIVND (reference sequence). The V segment lost 5 bases and the J segment 3 bases; nucleotides outside the gene matches: 4. This CDR3 is 15 amino acids long. The CDR3 spells CASSHVAGDTGELFF. The DNA for the CDR3 is TGTGCCAGTAGTCATGTAGCGGGAGACACCGGGGAGCTGTTTTTT.

The chain uses TRBV5-1 and TRBJ2-1; 7 bases line up with TRBD2. CDR3 length: 16 amino acids. The V segment lost 0 bases and the J segment 2 bases; nucleotides outside the gene matches: 5. Germline CDR1 reads SGHRS; CDR2 reads YFSETQ. The CDR3 region is CASSLGASGTYNEQFF. CDR3 DNA sequence: TGCGCCAGCAGCTTGGGTGCTAGCGGCACCTACAATGAGCAGTTCTTC.

This chain joins TRBV7-2 and TRBJ1-1; unclear D gene. The germline V and J ends were trimmed by 1 base and 4 bases, with 10 bases remaining between them. The CDR3 has 14 amino acids. Per the germline V gene, CDR1 is SGHTA and CDR2 is FQGNSA. Here the CDR3 reads CASSLGSQPTEAFF. The CDR3 nucleotides are TGTGCCAGCAGCTTAGGGTCACAACCCACTGAAGCTTTCTTT.